Detailed here is one T cell receptor beta chain. This entry is derived from a study of blood T cell repertoires in COVID-19. Study context: The samples span acute and convalescent COVID-19 from the United States, Italy and Spain. PBMCs, B-cell-depleted T cells, or T cells were the source of the cDNA or gDNA that made up the material.

Germline V lookup: CDR1 SNHLY, CDR2 FYNNEI. This CDR3 contains 11 residues. Germline trimming cut 5 bases from V and 8 bases from J; bases unmatched to any gene: 1. In the authors' workflow: Estimates of nucleated cell counts were drawn from the amplification of reference gene primers. Assay: immunoSEQ multiplex PCR; the TCRdb copy retains only in-frame clones and omits some. D and trimming come from the DNA, and the V and J calls and clone size come from that table. The sample has about 300,000 clones; around 88% are singletons. The material sequenced was peripheral blood. The V gene is TRBV2, the J gene TRBJ1-1; 8 nucleotides line up with TRBD1. This TCR came from a woman aged 25 to 39 who had recovered from COVID-19. CDR3 coding DNA: TGTGCCAGCAGTTACAGGGGGGAAGCTTTCTTT. Protein product: CASSYRGEAFF.